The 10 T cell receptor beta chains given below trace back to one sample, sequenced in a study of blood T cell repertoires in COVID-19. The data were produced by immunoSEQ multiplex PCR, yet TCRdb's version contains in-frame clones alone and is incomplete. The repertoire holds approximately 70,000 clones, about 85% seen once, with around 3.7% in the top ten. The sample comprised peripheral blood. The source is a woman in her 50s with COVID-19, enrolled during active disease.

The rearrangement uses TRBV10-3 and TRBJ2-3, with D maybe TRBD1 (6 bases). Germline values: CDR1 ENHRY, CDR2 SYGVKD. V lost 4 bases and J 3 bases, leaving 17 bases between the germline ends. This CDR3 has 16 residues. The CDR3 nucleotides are TGTGCCATCAGTGGGAATCAGGGGTCTTTGACAGATACGCAGTATTTT. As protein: CAISGNQGSLTDTQYF.

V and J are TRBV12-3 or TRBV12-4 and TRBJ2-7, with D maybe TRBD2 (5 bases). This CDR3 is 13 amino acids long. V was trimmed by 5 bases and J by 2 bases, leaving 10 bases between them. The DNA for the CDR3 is TGTGCCAGCAGTCTACCGACTACCTACGAGCAGTACTTC. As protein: CASSLPTTYEQYF.

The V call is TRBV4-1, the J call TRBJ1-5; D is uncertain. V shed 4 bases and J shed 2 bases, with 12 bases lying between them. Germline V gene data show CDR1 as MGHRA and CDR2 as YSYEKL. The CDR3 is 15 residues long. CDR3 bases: TGCGCCAGCAGCCGCAGCGGGTTGGGCAATCAGCCCCAGCATTTT. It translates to CASSRSGLGNQPQHF.

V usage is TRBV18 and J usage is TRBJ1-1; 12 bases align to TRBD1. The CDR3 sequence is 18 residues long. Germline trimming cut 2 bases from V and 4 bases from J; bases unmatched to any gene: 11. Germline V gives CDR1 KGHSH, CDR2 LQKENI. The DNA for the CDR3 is TGTGCCAGCTCACCAAGGGGGACAGGGGGCGGGATGGGCACTGAAGCTTTCTTT. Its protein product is CASSPRGTGGGMGTEAFF.

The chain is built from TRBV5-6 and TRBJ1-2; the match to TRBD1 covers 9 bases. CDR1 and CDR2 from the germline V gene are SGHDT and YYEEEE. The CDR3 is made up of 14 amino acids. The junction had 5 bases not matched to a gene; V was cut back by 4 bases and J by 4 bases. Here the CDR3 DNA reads TGTGCCAGCAGCGCACAGGGGGCGGGCTATGGCTACACCTTC. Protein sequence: CASSAQGAGYGYTF.

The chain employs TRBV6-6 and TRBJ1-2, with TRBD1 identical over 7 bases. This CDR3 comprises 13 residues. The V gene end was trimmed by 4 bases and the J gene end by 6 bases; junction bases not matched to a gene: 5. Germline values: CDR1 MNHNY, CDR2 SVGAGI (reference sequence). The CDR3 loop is CASSSVQGDGYTF. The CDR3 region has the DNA TGTGCCAGCAGTTCTGTCCAGGGGGATGGCTACACCTTC.

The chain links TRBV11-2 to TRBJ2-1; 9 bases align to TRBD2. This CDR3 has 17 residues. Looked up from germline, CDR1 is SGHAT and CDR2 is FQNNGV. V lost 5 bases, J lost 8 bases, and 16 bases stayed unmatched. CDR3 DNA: TGTGCCAGCAGCGCGGGACCTACTTTAGCGGGAGAACATGAGCAGTTCTTC. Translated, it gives CASSAGPTLAGEHEQFF.

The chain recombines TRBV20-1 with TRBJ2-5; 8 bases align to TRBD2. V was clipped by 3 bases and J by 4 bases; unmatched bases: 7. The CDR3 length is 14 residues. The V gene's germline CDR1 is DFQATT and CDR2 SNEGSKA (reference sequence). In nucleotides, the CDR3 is TGCAGTGCTAGTCCGCCGGGGGGGATAGAGACCCAGTACTTC. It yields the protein CSASPPGGIETQYF.

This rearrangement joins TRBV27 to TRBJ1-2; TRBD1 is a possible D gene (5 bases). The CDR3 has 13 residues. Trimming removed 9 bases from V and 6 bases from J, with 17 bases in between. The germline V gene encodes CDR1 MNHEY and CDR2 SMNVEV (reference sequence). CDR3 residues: CASKDRALDGYTF. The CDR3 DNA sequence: TGTGCCAGTAAAGACAGAGCCCTTGATGGCTACACCTTC.

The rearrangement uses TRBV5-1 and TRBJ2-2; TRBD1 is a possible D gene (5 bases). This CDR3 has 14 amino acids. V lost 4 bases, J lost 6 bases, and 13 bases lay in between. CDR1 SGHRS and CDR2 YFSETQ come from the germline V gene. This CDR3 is CASSPTRVPGELFF. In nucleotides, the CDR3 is TGCGCCAGCAGCCCAACCAGGGTGCCCGGGGAGCTGTTTTTT.